This TCR beta chain is drawn from a study of cytomegalovirus exposure and HLA in healthy donors. Overall study findings and caveats: Reportedly, diagnosis of cytomegalovirus status by the classifier showed high specificity and sensitivity. As immune exposure information, only CMV serostatus was available. Trimming of TCR beta V- and J-genes showed a link, identified in a later analysis, to a missense DCLRE1C variant.

Germline V CDR1 and CDR2: SGHVS, FNYEAQ. There are 15 residues in the CDR3. This PCR relied on a set of 60 Vbeta primers and 13 Jbeta primers. TCRdb keeps only in-frame clones here, not all; method: immunoSEQ multiplex PCR. The table has 100,000 to 130,000 clones, 81% seen once. To note about this clone: The antigen is unknown. The junction and the germline gene differ at one end; a read error may be behind it. Within the sample, other DNA sequences also encode this same CDR3.

V is TRBV7-6 and J is TRBJ1-2; 7 nucleotides match TRBD1. The TCR originated in a man aged 25-40 years in good health and CMV-seronegative. The sequencing sample was made of PBMCs. CDR3 coding DNA: TGTGCCAGCAGCTTAGGAACAGGGGCGGAGGATGGCTACACTTTC. Amino acid sequence: CASSLGTGAEDGYTF.